This T cell receptor (beta chain) was captured in a study of radiotherapy plus CTLA-4 blockade in lung cancer (dated by TCRdb to the late 2010s). In the study overall: Objective responses occurred in 18% of enrolled patients, and around 29% achieved disease control. What the work shows at the level of the full study, not this receptor alone: Early dynamic changes in blood T cell clones, together with increased serum interferon-beta after radiation, were reported as the strongest predictors of response. TCR clones derived from tumors expanded in peripheral blood after treatment with radiotherapy and ipilimumab.

Concerning this clone itself: The antigen it recognizes is unknown. Qualities for individual bases were not recorded, and no much larger clone is one base off.

Library construction relied on the immunoSEQ multiplex PCR assay. Entries here come from immuneACCESS through TCRdb and include only in-frame sequences with V and J called. Some clones fail to appear in such tables; in the studies checked, an unresolved V gene covers under half of the shortfall, and the cause of the remainder is unknown. The sample profile shows 1,500 to 2,000 clones; 85% to 90% of them were found once. 5.3% of the sample belongs to the ten largest clones. The study evaluated CTLA-4 blockade (ipilimumab) given together with focal radiation therapy in patients who had chemo-refractory metastatic non-small-cell lung cancer. This specimen was tumor tissue, taken from a patient treated with radiotherapy plus ipilimumab. The TCR originated in a human donor with non-small cell lung cancer who had a complete response to radiotherapy plus ipilimumab.

The CDR3 protein: CASSSGTTSGNTIYF. The DNA sequence is as follows: TGTGCCAGCAGCTCAGGGACCACATCTGGAAACACCATATATTTT. The rearranged segments are TRBV11-3 and TRBJ1-3; tentative D gene TRBD1, with 5 bases matching. Deletion took 4 bases off V and 1 base off J, with a span of 11 bases between the germline ends. Counted from cysteine to phenylalanine, this CDR3 has 15 amino acids. Here the CDR3 DNA is all that survives: 45 bases in frame from base 1. As encoded in the germline V gene, CDR1 is SGHNT while CDR2 is YENEEA.